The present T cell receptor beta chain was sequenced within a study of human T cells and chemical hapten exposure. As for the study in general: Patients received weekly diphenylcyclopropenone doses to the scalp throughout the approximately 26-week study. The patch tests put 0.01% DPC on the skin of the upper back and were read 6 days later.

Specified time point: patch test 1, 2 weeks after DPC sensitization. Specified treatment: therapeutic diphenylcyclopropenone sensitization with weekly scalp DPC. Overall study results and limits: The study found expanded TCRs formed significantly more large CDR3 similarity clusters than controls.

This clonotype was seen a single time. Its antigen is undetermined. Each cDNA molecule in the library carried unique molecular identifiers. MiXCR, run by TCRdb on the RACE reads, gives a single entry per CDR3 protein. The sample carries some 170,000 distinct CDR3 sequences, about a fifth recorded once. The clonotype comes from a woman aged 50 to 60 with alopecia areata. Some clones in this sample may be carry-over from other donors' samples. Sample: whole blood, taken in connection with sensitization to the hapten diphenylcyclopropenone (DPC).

Here the CDR3 reads CSAPPSDKGQETQYF. The CDR3 DNA reads as TGCAGTGCTCCCCCAAGCGACAAGGGTCAAGAGACCCAGTACTTC. The V call is TRBV20-1, the J call TRBJ2-5; no definite D call. V lost 5 bases, J lost 2 bases, and 18 bases lay in between. Germline assignment: CDR1 DFQATT and CDR2 SNEGSKA (reference sequence). The CDR3 sequence is 15 residues long.